The text below deals with one TCR beta chain. The antigen this receptor binds is unknown. Per-base quality was not reported, and no clone a single base away is much larger than it. The record originates from a study of T-cell memory formation after mild COVID-19 (dated by TCRdb to 2020 to 2022). Notes on the research overall: Most TCR sequence clusters were specific to one of the two donors. T-cell clones expanding and contracting after mild COVID-19 in a couple of donors were tracked by longitudinal TCRalpha and TCRbeta repertoire sequencing. The cohort comprised two young, previously healthy adult volunteers, one female and one male. The full study reports these points: The detection of some responding clones in pre-infection memory suggests that pre-existing cross-reactive memory T cells joined the SARS-CoV-2 response. Clones contracting from day 15 to 85 had balanced CD4/CD8 phenotypes, while a second wave expanding from day 15 to 37 was biased towards CD4+. SARS-CoV-2 specificity was not confirmed for the second-wave clones peaking on day 37. Contracting CD4+ clones were found mainly in CM and EM memory subsets, while CD8+ clones were enriched in EMRA. Only a couple of mild cases were covered in the study, and larger cohorts including severe cases with pre-infection samples were considered necessary.

Ficoll-Paque density gradient centrifugation was used to isolate PBMCs. Taken from the germline V gene (reference sequence), the CDR1 and CDR2 loops are SEHNR and FQNEAQ. From V the trimming removes 0 bases and from J it removes 8 bases, while the gene matches leave 9 bases of the junction unaccounted for. The CDR3 sequence holds 15 residues, the cysteine and phenylalanine included. Only CDR3 DNA remains: 45 bases, in frame from the first base. Sequencing used an Illumina NovaSeq 6000. Using 5'RACE with constant-segment primers, TCRalpha and TCRbeta cDNA libraries were constructed, with sample barcodes and unique molecular identifiers added in the process. Trizol reagent was used to extract RNA from every sample. The libraries were amplified in two PCR steps, and the second step added a second sample barcode and Illumina TruSeq adapters. Libraries were sequenced on an Illumina NovaSeq with 2 x 150 bp paired-end reads. The study's processing was this. Reads were demultiplexed and collapsed into UMI-guided consensus sequences with migec v1.2.7. With mixcr v2.1.11, UMI consensuses were aligned to TRA and TRB V and J templates and assembled into clonotypes. Clonotypes were classified as expanded or contracted when called significant by both edgeR and NoisET, with noise models trained on biological replicates. edgeR calls used a false discovery rate-adjusted p below 0.01 and a log2 fold-change threshold of 1. As an exploratory analysis of dynamics, max-normalized trajectories of the 1000 most abundant clonotypes were examined with PCA combined with hierarchical clustering. Each responding clone was given a CD4 or CD8 phenotype based on the CD4+ and CD8+ repertoires, which had been sequenced separately. TCRdb reanalyzed the raw reads on its own, using fastp at Q25 for trimming and MiXCR for clone calling, and kept in-frame beta chains. Identical CDR3 proteins give one entry, which carries the most common genes and DNA. TCRdb, not the original authors, processed these V and J calls. Within this sample are 200,000 to 250,000 distinct CDR3 sequences, with roughly 10% of them counted one time only. The leading ten clones occupy roughly 3.5% of the sample.

The receptor was isolated from a man between 18 and 29 years old who had mild COVID-19 (a few samples of this study predate the infection). The sample titles of this study are shuffled in the database, so cell type and time point are left out; the donor was told from shared clones. The chain links TRBV7-9 with TRBJ1-2, with 7 bases matching TRBD1. The sample was PBMCs or a T cell subset sorted from them (not recorded which). The DNA reads TGTGCCAGCAGCTTAGCCGGACAGGCAATGGGAGGCTACACCTTC. It translates to CASSLAGQAMGGYTF.